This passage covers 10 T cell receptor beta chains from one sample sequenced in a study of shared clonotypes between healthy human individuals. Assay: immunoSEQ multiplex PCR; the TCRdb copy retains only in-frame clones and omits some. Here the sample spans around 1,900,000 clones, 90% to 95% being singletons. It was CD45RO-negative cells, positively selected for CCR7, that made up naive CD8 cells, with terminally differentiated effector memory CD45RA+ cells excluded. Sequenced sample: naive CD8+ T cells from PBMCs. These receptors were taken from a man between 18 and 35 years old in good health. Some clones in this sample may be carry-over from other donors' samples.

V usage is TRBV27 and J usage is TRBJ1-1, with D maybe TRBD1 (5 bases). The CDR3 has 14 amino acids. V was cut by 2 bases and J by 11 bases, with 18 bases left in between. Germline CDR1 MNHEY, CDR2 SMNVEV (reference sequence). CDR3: CASSLMGTPGLAFF. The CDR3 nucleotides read TGTGCCAGCAGTTTAATGGGGACCCCTGGTTTGGCTTTCTTT.

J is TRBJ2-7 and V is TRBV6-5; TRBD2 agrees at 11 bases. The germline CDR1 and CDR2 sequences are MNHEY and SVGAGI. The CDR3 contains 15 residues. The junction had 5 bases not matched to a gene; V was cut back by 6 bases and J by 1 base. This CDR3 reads CASSPGLAVSYEQYF. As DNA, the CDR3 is TGTGCCAGCAGCCCGGGACTAGCGGTTTCCTACGAGCAGTACTTC.

The CDR3: CASSSDSSYEQYF. Written as DNA, the CDR3 is TGTGCCAGCAGCTCTGACTCAAGTTACGAGCAGTACTTC. The chain has TRBV9 and TRBJ2-7; D unresolved. Germline CDR1 SGDLS, CDR2 YYNGEE. The CDR3 totals 13 residues. V gave up 4 bases and J gave up 4 bases, with 12 bases separating them.

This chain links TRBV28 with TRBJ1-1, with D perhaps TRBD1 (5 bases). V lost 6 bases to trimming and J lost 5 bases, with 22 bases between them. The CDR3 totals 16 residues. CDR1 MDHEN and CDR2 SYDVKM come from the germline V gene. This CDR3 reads CASRNWRGPVETEAFF. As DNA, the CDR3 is TGTGCCAGCAGAAACTGGCGGGGCCCTGTGGAGACTGAAGCTTTCTTT.

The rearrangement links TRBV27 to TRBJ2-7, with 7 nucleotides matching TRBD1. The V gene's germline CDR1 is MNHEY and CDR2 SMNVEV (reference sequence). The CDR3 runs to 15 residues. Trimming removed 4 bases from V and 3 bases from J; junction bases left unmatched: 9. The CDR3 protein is CASSSRQGRNYEQYF. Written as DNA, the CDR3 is TGTGCCAGCAGTTCCAGACAGGGAAGAAACTACGAGCAGTACTTC.

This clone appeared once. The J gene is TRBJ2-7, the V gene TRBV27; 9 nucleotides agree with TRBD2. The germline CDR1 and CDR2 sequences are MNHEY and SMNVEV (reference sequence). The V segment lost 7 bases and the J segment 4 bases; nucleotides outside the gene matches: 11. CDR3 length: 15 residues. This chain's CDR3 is CASTPLGAGGYEQYF. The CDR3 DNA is TGTGCCAGCACTCCCCTAGGAGCGGGAGGATACGAGCAGTACTTC.

In DNA, the CDR3 is TGTGCCAGCAGCTTAGACAGGGACAGAGGCTACACCTTC. This gives the protein CASSLDRDRGYTF. The V call is TRBV7-2, the J call TRBJ1-2, with 7 bases aligning to TRBD1. The CDR3 consists of 13 residues. Trimming removed 1 base from V and 8 bases from J; junction bases left unmatched: 4. In germline, CDR1 is SGHTA, CDR2 FQGNSA.

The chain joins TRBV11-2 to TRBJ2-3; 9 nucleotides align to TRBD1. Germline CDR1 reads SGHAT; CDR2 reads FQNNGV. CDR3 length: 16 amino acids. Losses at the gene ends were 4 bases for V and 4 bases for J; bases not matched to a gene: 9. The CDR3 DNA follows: TGTGCCAGCAGCTCCACCGACAGGGGGATTCCAGATACGCAGTATTTT. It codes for CASSSTDRGIPDTQYF.

In nucleotides, the CDR3 is TGTGCCAGTACCGGGACTAGGGCAACCGGGGAGCTGTTTTTT. Residues: CASTGTRATGELFF. This chain connects TRBV28 to TRBJ2-2; 8 bases are a match to TRBD2. CDR1 MDHEN and CDR2 SYDVKM come from the germline V gene. The CDR3 contains 14 residues. Unmatched junction bases numbered 8, after V lost 9 bases and J lost 5 bases.

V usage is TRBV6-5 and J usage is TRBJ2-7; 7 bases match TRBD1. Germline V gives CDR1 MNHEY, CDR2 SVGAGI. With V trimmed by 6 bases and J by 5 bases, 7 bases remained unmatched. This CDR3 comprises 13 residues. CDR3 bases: TGTGCCAGCAGCCCAAGGGGGCCGAACGAGCAGTACTTC. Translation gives CASSPRGPNEQYF.